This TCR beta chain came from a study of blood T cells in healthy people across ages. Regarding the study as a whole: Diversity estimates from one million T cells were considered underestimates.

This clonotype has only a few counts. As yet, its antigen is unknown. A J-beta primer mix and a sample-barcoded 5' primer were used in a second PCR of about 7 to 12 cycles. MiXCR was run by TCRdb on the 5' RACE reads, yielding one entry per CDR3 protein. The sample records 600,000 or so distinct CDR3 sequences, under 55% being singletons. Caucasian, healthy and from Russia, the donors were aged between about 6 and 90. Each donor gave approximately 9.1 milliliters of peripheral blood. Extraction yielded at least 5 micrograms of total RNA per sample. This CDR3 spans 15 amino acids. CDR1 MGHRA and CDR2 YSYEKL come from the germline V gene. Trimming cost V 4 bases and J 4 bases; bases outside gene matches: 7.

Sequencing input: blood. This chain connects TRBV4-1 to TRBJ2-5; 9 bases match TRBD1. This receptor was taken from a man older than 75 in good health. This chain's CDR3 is CASSLLPQGAETQYF. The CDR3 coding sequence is TGCGCCAGCAGCCTACTCCCACAGGGGGCAGAGACCCAGTACTTC.